What follows is one T cell receptor beta chain and its context. A multiplex PCR was run with 60 Vbeta primers and 13 Jbeta primers. Using immunoSEQ multiplex PCR, the repertoire was profiled, and TCRdb retains in-frame clones only, with some absent. In all, the sample yields 200,000 to 250,000 clones. These data originate in a study of cytomegalovirus exposure and HLA in healthy donors. Germline values: CDR1 ENHRY, CDR2 SYGVKD. There are 15 residues in the CDR3. Losses at the gene ends were 0 bases for V and 12 bases for J; bases not matched to a gene: 10. V usage is TRBV10-3 and J usage is TRBJ2-3, with TRBD1 identical over 9 bases. This sequence originates from a woman under 40 in good health and CMV-seropositive. Sequencing was done on a sample of PBMCs. This CDR3 is CAISESVGQGILQYF. The CDR3 region has the DNA TGTGCCATCAGTGAGTCGGTGGGACAGGGTATCCTTCAGTATTTT.